This TCR beta chain was found in a study of T-cell reconstitution after alpha-beta-depleted transplantation in children. Whole-study findings and limits: Certain patients had high TCRbeta diversity at day 60, and it came from recipient T cells and thymic progenitors that survived. The authors attributed T-cell counts and diversity one year after transplant mostly to newly produced T cells. Where alpha-beta T cells came from about two months after transplant was reportedly several hundred expanded graft clones.

Unique molecular identifiers were incorporated when the TCRbeta library was constructed. Via MiXCR, TCRdb re-called the PCR reads, giving one row per CDR3 protein. The sample carries about 830,000 distinct CDR3 sequences, around 15% recorded once. This clonotype was counted once. Its antigen is undetermined. This receptor was obtained from a male patient aged 10 to 17 who had a stem cell transplant for acute lymphoblastic leukemia, so the T cells may come from the graft donor. The source was PBMCs, mostly from graft donor cells, collected 360 days after TCRalphabeta/CD19-depleted stem cell transplant.

The CDR3 region has the DNA TGCAGCGTTAGACAGGGGGCGCAGAACGAGCAGTACTTC. The encoded protein is CSVRQGAQNEQYF. The rearrangement uses TRBV29-1 and TRBJ2-7, with 10 bases that match TRBD1. Germline V gene data show CDR1 as SQVTM and CDR2 as ANQGSEA. V trimming: 5 bases; J trimming: 5 bases; junction bases outside the gene matches: 6. This CDR3 comprises 13 residues.